The present T cell receptor (beta chain) was sequenced within a study of Ad26.COV2.S vaccination and SARS-CoV-2 variants. Looking at the study overall: Enrollment placed the donor in the COV1001 Ad26.COV2.S trial arm.

This clone showed up just a few times. Its antigen is not identified. TCRdb keeps only in-frame clones here, not all; method: immunoSEQ multiplex PCR. The data contain about 410,000 clones, approximately 90% of them singletons. Treatment of the sample: approximately 18 received Ad26.COV2.S at low or high dose, single or two shots; roughly five received placebo; per-sample allocation not given. On day 63 after the first injection, vaccine and placebo recipients gave samples. Points from the study as a whole: Individuals receiving vaccine had higher spike-specific TCR breadth than placebo recipients did.

The origin of this receptor is a person between 18 and 60 years old who received the Ad26.COV2.S COVID-19 vaccine or a placebo. The specimen was peripheral blood, collected in a trial of Ad26.COV2.S vaccine versus placebo.

In nucleotides, the CDR3 is TGTGCCAGCAGTTCACTTACCAACACCATATATTTT. Protein sequence: CASSSLTNTIYF. The V call is TRBV12-3 or TRBV12-4, the J call TRBJ1-3; D is unresolved. The CDR3 sequence is 12 residues long. The germline V and J ends were trimmed by 4 bases and 7 bases, with 8 bases remaining between them.